A single sample gave rise to the 5 T cell receptor beta chains below, sequenced in a study of CD8 T cells in Susac syndrome. Random hexamers served to reverse transcribe roughly 0.45 to 1 ug RNA. MiXCR, run by TCRdb on the immunoSEQ multiplex PCR reads, gives a single entry per CDR3 protein. Of approximately 210,000 distinct CDR3 sequences in the sample, 85% to 95% were seen once. Sequencing input: CD4+ T cells from PBMCs. All receptors derive from a human donor with Susac syndrome.

CDR3 amino acids: CASSLGPGGNYEQYF. The CDR3 nucleotides read TGCGCCAGCAGCTTGGGTCCCGGGGGGAACTACGAGCAGTACTTC. The J gene is TRBJ2-7, the V gene TRBV5-1; 7 bases fit TRBD2. The CDR3 loop spans 15 amino acids. Losses at the gene ends were 0 bases for V and 3 bases for J; bases not matched to a gene: 6. From germline, CDR1 is SGHRS and CDR2 YFSETQ.

V is TRBV30 and J is TRBJ2-2; 7 positions agree with TRBD2. Germline V gene data show CDR1 as GTSNPN and CDR2 as SVGIG (reference sequence). V shed 0 bases and J 6 bases; nucleotides not matched to a gene: 7. The CDR3 covers 15 residues. The CDR3 reads CAWSVGRVRPGELFF. DNA for the CDR3: TGTGCCTGGAGTGTTGGGAGGGTTAGGCCCGGGGAGCTGTTTTTT.

This sequence joins TRBV11-3 and TRBJ2-7; no firm D call. The germline gives CDR1 SGHNT, CDR2 YENEEA. The length of the CDR3 is 14 residues. Trimming removed 4 bases at V and 1 base at J, with 11 bases between. CDR3 in amino acids: CASSSRASSYEQYF. Written as DNA, the CDR3 is TGTGCCAGCAGCTCCCGGGCCTCTTCCTACGAGCAGTACTTC.

The chain employs TRBV20-1 and TRBJ2-2; 8 bases are shared with TRBD1. Germline V gives CDR1 DFQATT, CDR2 SNEGSKA (reference sequence). This CDR3 has 15 amino acids. The V segment lost 6 bases and the J segment 1 base; nucleotides outside the gene matches: 7. CDR3 DNA sequence: TGCAGTGCCGAGGGTGGGACAGGGAACACCGGGGAGCTGTTTTTT. This encodes CSAEGGTGNTGELFF.

The rearrangement uses TRBV12-3 or TRBV12-4 and TRBJ1-2, with a weak D call TRBD1 (6 bases). V shed 4 bases and J shed 4 bases, with 10 bases lying between them. The length of the CDR3 is 13 residues. CDR3 sequence: CASSSQGTYGYTF. As DNA, the CDR3 is TGTGCCAGCAGTTCGCAGGGGACCTATGGCTACACCTTC.